These T cell receptor beta chains were read from a single sample in a study of T cells in localized non-small cell lung cancer. The table came from immunoSEQ multiplex PCR; TCRdb's copy has only in-frame clones and leaves some out. The profile shows under 40,000 clones, about nine tenths of them singletons. Sample: peripheral blood, taken before any cancer treatment. The receptors stem from a male donor aged 60 or over with stage III lung adenocarcinoma. Both conserved end residues are part of each CDR3. D genes are given only for firm matches. A row's size may be missing; if present it is once, few, many or a size class.

d_call,v_call,j_call,clone_size,cdr3_nt,cdr3_aa
NA,TRBV30,TRBJ1-1,NA,TGTGCCTGGAGTGTAGGTGTGGAGGCGAGGGCTTTCTTT,CAWSVGVEARAFF
NA,TRBV6-1,TRBJ1-2,NA,TGTGCCAGCAGTGACATCAGGGCCGTGTACTATGGCTACACCTTC,CASSDIRAVYYGYTF
TRBD1,TRBV11-2,TRBJ2-1,NA,TGTGCCAGCACCCAACTGGGACAGGGCCGTAATGAGCAGTTCTTC,CASTQLGQGRNEQFF
NA,TRBV6-5,TRBJ1-2,NA,TGTGCCAGCAGTTATTCGGGGGGGGTCGCCTCTTATGGCTACACCTTC,CASSYSGGVASYGYTF
NA,TRBV6-5,TRBJ2-2,NA,TGTGCCAGCAGTTACCCGGGGACCGGGGAGCTGTTTTTT,CASSYPGTGELFF
NA,TRBV27,TRBJ1-4,NA,TGTGCCAGCAGTACTGGGTTTGAAAAACTGTTTTTT,CASSTGFEKLFF
NA,TRBV5-1,TRBJ1-3,NA,TGCGCCAGCTCCCCGAGCTCTGGAAACACCATATATTTT,CASSPSSGNTIYF
NA,TRBV10-2,TRBJ1-1,NA,TGCGCCAGCAGCAGGCAGAACACTGAAGCTTTCTTT,CASSRQNTEAFF
NA,TRBV7-8,TRBJ1-5,NA,TGTGCCAGCAGCTCCCGTCCCAATCAGCCCCAGCATTTT,CASSSRPNQPQHF
NA,TRBV18,TRBJ1-5,NA,TGTGCCAGCTCACCGACGACAGAAAATCAGCCCCAGCATTTT,CASSPTTENQPQHF
NA,TRBV19,TRBJ1-5,NA,TGTGCCAGTATTTCGGGTTTCAATCAGCCCCAGCATTTT,CASISGFNQPQHF
NA,TRBV5-4,TRBJ1-3,NA,TGTGCCAGCAGCTCAGCACAAACATTAGGGCCGGGAAACACCATATATTTT,CASSSAQTLGPGNTIYF
NA,TRBV6-1,TRBJ1-2,few,TGTGCCGCCCAGGACTATGGCTACACCTTC,CAAQDYGYTF
TRBD2,TRBV7-6,TRBJ2-1,NA,TGTGCCAGCAGCTTTTGGGCTAGCGGGATTTACAATGAGCAGTTCTTC,CASSFWASGIYNEQFF
TRBD1,TRBV13,TRBJ1-6,NA,TGTGCCAGCAGCATACGAGACAGGGCCGAGGTAGACTTT,CASSIRDRAEVDF